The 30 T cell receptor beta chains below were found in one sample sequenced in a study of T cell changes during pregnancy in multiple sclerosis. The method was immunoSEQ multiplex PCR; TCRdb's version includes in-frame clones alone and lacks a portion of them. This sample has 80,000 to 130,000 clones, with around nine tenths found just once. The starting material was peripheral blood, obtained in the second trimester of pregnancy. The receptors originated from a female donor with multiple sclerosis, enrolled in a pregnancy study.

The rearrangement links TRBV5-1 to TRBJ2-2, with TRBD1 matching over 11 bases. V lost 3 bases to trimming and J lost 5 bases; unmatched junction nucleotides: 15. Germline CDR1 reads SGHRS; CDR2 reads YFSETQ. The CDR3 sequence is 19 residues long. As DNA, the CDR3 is TGCGCCAGCAGCTCAATACGCCCAGGGACAGGGGGAGGGACCGGGGAGCTGTTTTTT. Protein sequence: CASSSIRPGTGGGTGELFF.

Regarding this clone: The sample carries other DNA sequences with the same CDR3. The DNA of the CDR3 is TGTGCCAGCAGCCTGGGGGCAAGCTCTGGAAACACCATATATTTT. The encoded protein is CASSLGASSGNTIYF. The rearrangement uses TRBV27 and TRBJ1-3, with D tentatively TRBD1 (6 bases). Trimming left V 6 bases short and J 0 bases short, with 12 bases between. The CDR3 has 15 residues. CDR1 and CDR2 (germline): MNHEY, SMNVEV (reference sequence).

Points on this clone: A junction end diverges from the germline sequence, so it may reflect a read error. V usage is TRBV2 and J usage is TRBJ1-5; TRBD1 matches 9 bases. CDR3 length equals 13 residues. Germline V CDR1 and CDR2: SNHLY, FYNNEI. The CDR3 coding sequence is TGTGCCAGCAGTACAGGGGGCAACCAGCCCCAGCATTTT. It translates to CASSTGGNQPQHF.

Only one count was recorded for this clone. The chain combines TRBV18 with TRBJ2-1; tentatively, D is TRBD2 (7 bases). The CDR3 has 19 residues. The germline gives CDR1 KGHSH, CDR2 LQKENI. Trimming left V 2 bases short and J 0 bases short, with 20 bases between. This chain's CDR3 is CASSPRGGGRLSSYNEQFF. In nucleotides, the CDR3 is TGTGCCAGCTCACCAAGAGGCGGGGGCCGTTTAAGCTCCTACAATGAGCAGTTCTTC.

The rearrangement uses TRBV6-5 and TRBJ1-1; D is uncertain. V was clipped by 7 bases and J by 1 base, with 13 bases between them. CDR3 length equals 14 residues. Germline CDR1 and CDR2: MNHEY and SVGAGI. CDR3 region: CASNDGRKNTEAFF. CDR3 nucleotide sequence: TGTGCCAGCAACGATGGGAGGAAGAACACTGAAGCTTTCTTT.

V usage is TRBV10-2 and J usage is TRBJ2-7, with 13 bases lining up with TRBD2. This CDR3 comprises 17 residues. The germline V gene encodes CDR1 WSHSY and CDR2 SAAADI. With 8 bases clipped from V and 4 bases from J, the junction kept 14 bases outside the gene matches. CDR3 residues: CASGRTSGSSGMYEQYF. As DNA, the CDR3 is TGCGCCAGCGGGAGGACTAGCGGGAGCTCAGGGATGTACGAGCAGTACTTC.

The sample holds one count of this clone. This CDR3 is CASSLGDRGAGTGELFF. The CDR3 region has the DNA TGTGCCAGCAGCCTCGGGGACAGGGGGGCGGGGACCGGGGAGCTGTTTTTT. The rearrangement uses TRBV9 and TRBJ2-2, with 11 bases fitting TRBD1. The V segment lost 4 bases and the J segment 5 bases; nucleotides outside the gene matches: 10. This CDR3 has 17 residues. In germline, CDR1 is SGDLS, CDR2 YYNGEE.

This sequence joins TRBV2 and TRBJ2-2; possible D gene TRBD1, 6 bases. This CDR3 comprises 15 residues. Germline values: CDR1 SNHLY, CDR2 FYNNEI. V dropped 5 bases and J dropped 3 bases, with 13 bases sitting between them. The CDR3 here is CASSSTGYYTGELFF. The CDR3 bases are TGTGCCAGCAGTTCAACAGGGTATTACACCGGGGAGCTGTTTTTT. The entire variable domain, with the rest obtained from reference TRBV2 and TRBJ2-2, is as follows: EPEVTQTPSHQVTQMGQEVILRCVPISNHLYFYWYRQILGQKVEFLVSFYNNEISEKSEIFDDQFSVERPDGSNFTLKIRSTKLEDSAMYFCASSSTGYYTGELFFGEGSRLTVL.

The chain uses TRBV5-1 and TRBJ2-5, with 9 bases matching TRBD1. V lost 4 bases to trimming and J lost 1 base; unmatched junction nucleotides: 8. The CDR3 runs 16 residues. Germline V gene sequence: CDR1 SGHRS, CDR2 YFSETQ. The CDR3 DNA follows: TGCGCCAGCAGCCTACAGGGACAGGGTTTCCAAGAGACCCAGTACTTC. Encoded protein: CASSLQGQGFQETQYF. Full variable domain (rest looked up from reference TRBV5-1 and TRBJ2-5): KAGVTQTPRYLIKTRGQQVTLSCSPISGHRSVSWYQQTPGQGLQFLFEYFSETQRNKGNFPGRFSGRQFSNSRSEMNVSTLELGDSALYLCASSLQGQGFQETQYFGPGTRLLVL.

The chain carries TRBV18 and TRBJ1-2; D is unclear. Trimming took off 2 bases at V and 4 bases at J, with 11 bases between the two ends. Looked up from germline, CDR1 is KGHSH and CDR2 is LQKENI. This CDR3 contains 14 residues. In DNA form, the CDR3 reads TGTGCCAGCTCACCAGGTCTAGATCCCTATGGCTACACCTTC. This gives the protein CASSPGLDPYGYTF.

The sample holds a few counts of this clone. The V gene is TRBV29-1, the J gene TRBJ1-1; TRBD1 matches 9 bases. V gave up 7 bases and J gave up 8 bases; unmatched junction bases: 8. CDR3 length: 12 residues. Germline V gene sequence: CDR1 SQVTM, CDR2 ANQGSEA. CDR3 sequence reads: CSAMTGGGEAFF. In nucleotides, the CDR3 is TGCAGCGCCATGACAGGGGGAGGCGAAGCTTTCTTT.

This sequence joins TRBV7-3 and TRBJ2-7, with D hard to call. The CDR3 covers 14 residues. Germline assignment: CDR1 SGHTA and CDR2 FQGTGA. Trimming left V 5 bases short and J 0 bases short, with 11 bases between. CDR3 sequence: CASSPNHNSYEQYF. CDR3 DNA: TGTGCCAGCAGCCCAAACCACAACTCCTACGAGCAGTACTTC.

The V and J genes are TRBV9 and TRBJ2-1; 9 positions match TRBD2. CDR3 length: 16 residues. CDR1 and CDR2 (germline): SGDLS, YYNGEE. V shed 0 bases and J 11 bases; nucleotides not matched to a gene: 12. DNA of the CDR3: TGTGCCAGCAGCGTAGATGAGCTAGCGGGGACTGGTAAGCAGTTCTTC. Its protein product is CASSVDELAGTGKQFF.

The CDR3 loop is CASSYSGQLYGYTF. CDR3 coding DNA: TGTGCCAGCAGTTACTCGGGGCAGCTCTATGGCTACACCTTC. The chain joins TRBV6-6 to TRBJ1-2, with D perhaps matching TRBD1 (5 bases). This CDR3 is 14 amino acids long. Germline V lookup: CDR1 MNHNY, CDR2 SVGAGI (reference sequence). V gave up 0 bases and J gave up 4 bases, with 9 bases separating them.

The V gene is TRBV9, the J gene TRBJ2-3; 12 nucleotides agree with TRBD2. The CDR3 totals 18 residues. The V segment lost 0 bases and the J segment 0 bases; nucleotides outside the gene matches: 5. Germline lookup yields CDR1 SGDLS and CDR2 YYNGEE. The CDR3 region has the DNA TGTGCCAGCAGCGTAGCTAGCGGGAGGGCCTCTAGCACAGATACGCAGTATTTT. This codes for CASSVASGRASSTDTQYF.

The CDR3 sequence is CASSFQGKDTEAFF. The CDR3 coding sequence is TGCGCCAGCAGCTTCCAGGGGAAGGACACTGAAGCTTTCTTT. The chain joins TRBV5-1 to TRBJ1-1; tentative D call: TRBD1 (6 bases). The V end lost 2 bases, the J end lost 3 bases, and 11 bases lay between the germline ends. Per germline, CDR1 SGHRS and CDR2 YFSETQ. This CDR3 comprises 14 residues.

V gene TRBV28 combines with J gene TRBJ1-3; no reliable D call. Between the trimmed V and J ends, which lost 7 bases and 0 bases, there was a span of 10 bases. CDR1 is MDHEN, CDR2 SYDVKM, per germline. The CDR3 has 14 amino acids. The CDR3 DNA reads TGTGCCAGCATCCACGCGAGCTCTGGAAACACCATATATTTT. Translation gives CASIHASSGNTIYF.

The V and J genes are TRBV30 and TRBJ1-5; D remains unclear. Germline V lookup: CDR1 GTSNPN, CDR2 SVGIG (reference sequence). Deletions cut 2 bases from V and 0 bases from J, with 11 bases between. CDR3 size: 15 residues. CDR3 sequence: CAWSWPSISNQPQHF. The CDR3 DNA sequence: TGTGCCTGGAGTTGGCCCTCCATTAGCAATCAGCCCCAGCATTTT.

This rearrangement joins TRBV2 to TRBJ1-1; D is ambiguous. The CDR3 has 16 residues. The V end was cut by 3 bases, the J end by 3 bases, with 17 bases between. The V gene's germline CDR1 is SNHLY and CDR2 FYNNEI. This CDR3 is CASSEGRKRLDTEAFF. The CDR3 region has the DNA TGTGCCAGCAGTGAGGGGAGAAAACGACTGGACACTGAAGCTTTCTTT.

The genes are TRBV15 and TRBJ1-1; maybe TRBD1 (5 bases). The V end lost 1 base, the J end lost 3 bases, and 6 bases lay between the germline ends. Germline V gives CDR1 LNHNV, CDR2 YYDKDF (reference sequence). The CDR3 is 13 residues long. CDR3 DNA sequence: TGTGCCACCAGCAGAGGGGGCGACACTGAAGCTTTCTTT. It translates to CATSRGGDTEAFF.

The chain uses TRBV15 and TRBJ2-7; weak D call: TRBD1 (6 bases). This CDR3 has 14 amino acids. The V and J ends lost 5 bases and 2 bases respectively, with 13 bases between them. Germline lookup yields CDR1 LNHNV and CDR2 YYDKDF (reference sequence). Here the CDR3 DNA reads TGTGCCACCAGCTGGGGGCCAGTAACCTACGAGCAGTACTTC. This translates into CATSWGPVTYEQYF.

The DNA of the CDR3 is TGCAGCGTTGATAAGCAGGCCCCTGAAGCTTTCTTT. Protein sequence: CSVDKQAPEAFF. The rearrangement links TRBV29-1 to TRBJ1-1; D gene unclear. The V gene lost 3 bases and the J gene lost 6 bases, with 11 bases spanning the gap. Germline CDR1 and CDR2: SQVTM and ANQGSEA. The CDR3 consists of 12 residues.

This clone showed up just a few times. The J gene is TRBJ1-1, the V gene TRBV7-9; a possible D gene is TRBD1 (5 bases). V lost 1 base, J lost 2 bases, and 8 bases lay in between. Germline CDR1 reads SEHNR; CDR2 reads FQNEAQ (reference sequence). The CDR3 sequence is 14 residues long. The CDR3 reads CASSLVDTNTEAFF. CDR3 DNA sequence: TGTGCCAGCAGCTTAGTGGACACCAACACTGAAGCTTTCTTT.

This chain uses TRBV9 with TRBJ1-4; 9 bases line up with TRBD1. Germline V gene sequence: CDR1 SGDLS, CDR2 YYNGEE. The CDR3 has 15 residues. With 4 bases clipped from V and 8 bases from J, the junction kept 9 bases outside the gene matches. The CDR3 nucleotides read TGTGCCAGCAGCTACCGCGGACAGGGGAGGGAAAAACTGTTTTTT. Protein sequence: CASSYRGQGREKLFF. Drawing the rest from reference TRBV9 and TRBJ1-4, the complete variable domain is DSGVTQTPKHLITATGQRVTLRCSPRSGDLSVYWYQQSLDQGLQFLIQYYNGEERAKGNILERFSAQQFPDLHSELNLSSLELGDSALYFCASSYRGQGREKLFFGSGTQLSVL.

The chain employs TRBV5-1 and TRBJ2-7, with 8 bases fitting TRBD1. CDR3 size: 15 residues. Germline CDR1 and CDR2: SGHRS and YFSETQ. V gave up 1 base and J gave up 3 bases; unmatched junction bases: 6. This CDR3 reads CASSLRTGTGYEQYF. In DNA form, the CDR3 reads TGCGCCAGCAGCTTGAGGACAGGGACCGGCTACGAGCAGTACTTC.

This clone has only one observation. Here the CDR3 DNA reads TGTGCCAGCAGTTTGGGACTAGCGCTACACTACGAGCAGTACTTC. Its translation: CASSLGLALHYEQYF. The rearrangement joins TRBV27 to TRBJ2-7; 10 nucleotides line up with TRBD2. CDR1 MNHEY and CDR2 SMNVEV come from the germline V gene (reference sequence). Trimming took 3 bases from V and 3 from J; bases not matched to a gene: 5. This CDR3 region has 15 residues.

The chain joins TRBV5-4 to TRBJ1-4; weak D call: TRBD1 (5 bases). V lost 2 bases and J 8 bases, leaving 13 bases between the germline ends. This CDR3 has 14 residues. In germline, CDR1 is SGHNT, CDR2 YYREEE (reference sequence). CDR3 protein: CASSFGGSREKLFF. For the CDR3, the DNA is TGTGCCAGCAGCTTCGGGGGGTCTCGGGAAAAACTGTTTTTT.

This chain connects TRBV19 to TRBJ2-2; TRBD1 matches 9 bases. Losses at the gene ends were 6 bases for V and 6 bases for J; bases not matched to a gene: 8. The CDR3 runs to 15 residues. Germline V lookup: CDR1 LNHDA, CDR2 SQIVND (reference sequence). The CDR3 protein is CASSQWGQGAGELFF. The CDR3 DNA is TGTGCCAGTAGCCAATGGGGACAGGGCGCCGGGGAGCTGTTTTTT.

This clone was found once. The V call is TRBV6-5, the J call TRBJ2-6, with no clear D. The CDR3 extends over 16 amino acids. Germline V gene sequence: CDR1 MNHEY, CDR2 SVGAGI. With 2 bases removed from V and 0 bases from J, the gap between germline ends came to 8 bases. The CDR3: CASSYRFSSGANVLTF. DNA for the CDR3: TGTGCCAGCAGTTACCGGTTCTCCTCTGGGGCCAACGTCCTGACTTTC.

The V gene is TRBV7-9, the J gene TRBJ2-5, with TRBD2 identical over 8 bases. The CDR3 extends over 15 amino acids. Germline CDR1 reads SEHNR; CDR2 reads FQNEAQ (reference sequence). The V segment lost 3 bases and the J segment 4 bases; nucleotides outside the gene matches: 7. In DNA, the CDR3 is TGTGCCAGCAGCTTGGGGTCGGCGGGGGGAGAGACCCAGTACTTC. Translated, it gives CASSLGSAGGETQYF.